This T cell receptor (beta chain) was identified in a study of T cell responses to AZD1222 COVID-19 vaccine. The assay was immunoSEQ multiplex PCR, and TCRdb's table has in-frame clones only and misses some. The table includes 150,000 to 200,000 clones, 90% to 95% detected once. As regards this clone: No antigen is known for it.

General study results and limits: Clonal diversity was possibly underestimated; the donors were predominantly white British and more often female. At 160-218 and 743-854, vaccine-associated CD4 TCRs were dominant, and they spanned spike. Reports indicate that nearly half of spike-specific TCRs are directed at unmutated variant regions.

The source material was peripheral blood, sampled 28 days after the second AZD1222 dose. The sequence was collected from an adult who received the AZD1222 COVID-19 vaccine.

CDR3 nucleotide sequence: TGCGCCAGCTCCGCCGGGCAGGGGGTTGAAAAACTGTTTTTT. It encodes CASSAGQGVEKLFF. The rearrangement links TRBV5-1 to TRBJ1-4; 7 bases map to TRBD1. The germline V gene encodes CDR1 SGHRS and CDR2 YFSETQ. Trimming removed 7 bases from V and 7 bases from J; junction bases left unmatched: 10. The CDR3 has 14 residues.